These 5 T cell receptor beta chains came from one sample sequenced in a study of early T cells in non-severe SARS-CoV-2 infection. TCRdb re-called the 5' RACE reads through MiXCR, storing one row per CDR3 protein. The sample lists 55,000 to 85,000 distinct CDR3 sequences, roughly an eighth occurring once. Sample: whole blood. These receptor sequences come from an adult who was a healthcare worker with PCR-confirmed SARS-CoV-2 infection or an uninfected control (not recorded which).

V usage is TRBV12-3 or TRBV12-4 and J usage is TRBJ2-2; tentatively, D is TRBD1 or TRBD2 (7 bases each). V lost 6 bases and J lost 4, with 18 bases in between. The CDR3 covers 16 residues. Here the CDR3 reads CASSPRGRGRTGELFF. The CDR3 DNA is TGTGCCAGCAGCCCCCGGGGGAGGGGGCGCACCGGGGAGCTGTTTTTT.

This clonotype was seen ten or more times. The chain employs TRBV20-1 and TRBJ2-1; maybe TRBD1 (6 bases). Trimming stripped 3 bases from V and 2 bases from J, with 23 bases between. The CDR3 has 18 amino acids. The germline V gene encodes CDR1 DFQATT and CDR2 SNEGSKA (reference sequence). This chain's CDR3 is CSASPTLRTAEAYNEQFF. Written as DNA, the CDR3 is TGCAGTGCTAGTCCCACATTGAGGACAGCTGAAGCCTACAATGAGCAGTTCTTC.

This clonotype was counted only a few times. The CDR3 DNA reads as TGCAGTGCTACTGGACAGAAAGAGACCCAGTACTTC. This sequence encodes CSATGQKETQYF. This chain connects TRBV20-1 to TRBJ2-5; tentatively, D is TRBD1 (6 bases). V was trimmed by 4 bases and J by 3 bases, leaving 9 bases between them. This CDR3 region has 12 residues. Germline CDR1 reads DFQATT; CDR2 reads SNEGSKA (reference sequence).

This clonotype has a handful of counts. This sequence joins TRBV7-9 and TRBJ1-4, with TRBD1 identical over 9 bases. Trimming took 5 bases from V and 8 from J; bases not matched to a gene: 12. Germline V gene sequence: CDR1 SEHNR, CDR2 FQNEAQ (reference sequence). CDR3 length equals 16 residues. CDR3 sequence (DNA): TGTGCCAGCAGCACGGACAGGGGCAAGCGGGGAGAAAAACTGTTTTTT. This encodes CASSTDRGKRGEKLFF.

This clonotype was counted only a few times. The genes are TRBV10-3 and TRBJ2-1, with D tentatively TRBD1 or TRBD2 (5 bases each). Trimming cost V 10 bases and J 10 bases, with 17 bases left between them. The CDR3 has 12 amino acids. Per the germline V gene, CDR1 is ENHRY and CDR2 is SYGVKD. The CDR3 coding sequence is TGTGCCACCGGCTTGGGGGTCGGAGAGCAGTTCTTC. Protein: CATGLGVGEQFF.